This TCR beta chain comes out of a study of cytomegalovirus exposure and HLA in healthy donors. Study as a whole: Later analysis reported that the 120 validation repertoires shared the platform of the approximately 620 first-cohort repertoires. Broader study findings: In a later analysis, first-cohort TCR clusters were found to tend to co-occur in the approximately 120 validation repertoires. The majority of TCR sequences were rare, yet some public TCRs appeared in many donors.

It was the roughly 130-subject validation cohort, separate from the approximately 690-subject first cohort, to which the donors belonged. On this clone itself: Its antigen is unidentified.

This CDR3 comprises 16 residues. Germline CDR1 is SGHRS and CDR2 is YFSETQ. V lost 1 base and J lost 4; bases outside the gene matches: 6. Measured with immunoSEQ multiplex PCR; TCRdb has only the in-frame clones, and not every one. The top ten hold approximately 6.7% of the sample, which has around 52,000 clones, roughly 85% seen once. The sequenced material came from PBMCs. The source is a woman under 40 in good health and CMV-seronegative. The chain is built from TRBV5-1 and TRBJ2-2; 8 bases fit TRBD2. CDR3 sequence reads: CASSLKRGQITGELFF. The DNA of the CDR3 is TGCGCCAGCAGCTTGAAGCGGGGGCAAATCACCGGGGAGCTGTTTTTT.